The 3 T cell receptor beta chains reported below all come from one sample, sequenced in a study of response to subunit inactivated influenza vaccine. TCRdb re-called the RT-PCR reads with MiXCR, one entry per CDR3 protein. Among about 780,000 distinct CDR3 sequences listed, approximately 17% were seen once. The sample was PBMCs from blood, taken about 5 days after vaccination. The receptor set was obtained from a man aged 50 to 60 who received an inactivated influenza vaccine.

This clonotype has ten or more counts. The CDR3 sequence is CASSLGGSGSYNEQFF. CDR3 coding DNA: TGCGCCAGCAGCTTGGGCGGCAGTGGCTCCTACAATGAGCAGTTCTTC. The chain uses TRBV5-1 and TRBJ2-1; D is undetermined. Germline V lookup: CDR1 SGHRS, CDR2 YFSETQ. The CDR3 runs to 16 residues. The V gene lost 0 bases and the J gene lost 0 bases, with 10 bases spanning the gap. The full variable domain, its missing parts supplied by reference TRBV5-1 and TRBJ2-1, is KAGVTQTPRYLIKTRGQQVTLSCSPISGHRSVSWYQQTPGQGLQFLFEYFSETQRNKGNFPGRFSGRQFSNSRSEMNVSTLELGDSALYLCASSLGGSGSYNEQFFGPGTRLTVL.

CDR3 in DNA: TGCAGTGCTCTTCGGGGGGGCCGGACAGATACGCAGTATTTT. Residues: CSALRGGRTDTQYF. The chain joins TRBV20-1 to TRBJ2-3; 8 positions agree with TRBD2. The germline CDR1 and CDR2 sequences are DFQATT and SNEGSKA (reference sequence). Trimming removed 5 bases from V and 3 bases from J; junction bases left unmatched: 7. CDR3 length: 14 amino acids.

This clonotype was seen a handful of times. The J gene is TRBJ2-1, the V gene TRBV20-1; the match to TRBD2 covers 9 bases. Trimming took 3 bases from V and 0 from J; bases not matched to a gene: 6. The CDR3 extends over 16 amino acids. Germline V gene lookup returns CDR1 DFQATT and CDR2 SNEGSKA (reference sequence). DNA for the CDR3: TGCAGTGCTAGTCTAGCGGGATCTAGCTCCTACAATGAGCAGTTCTTC. This encodes CSASLAGSSSYNEQFF.